The present T cell receptor (beta chain) was sequenced within a study of blood T cell repertoires in COVID-19. Study as a whole: The origin of the acute and convalescent COVID-19 samples was the United States, Italy and Spain. PBMCs, B-cell-depleted T cells, or T cells provided the cDNA or gDNA that made up the material.

J lost 2 bases, V lost 4 bases, and 5 bases had no gene match. The length of the CDR3 is 16 residues. Germline V gene lookup returns CDR1 SGHVS and CDR2 FQNEAQ. How the authors handled the data: It was from reference gene primer amplification that nucleated cell counts were estimated. Libraries were prepared by immunoSEQ multiplex PCR; TCRdb keeps only in-frame clonotypes and omits some of them. The DNA was the basis for D and trimming; V, J and clone size are from that table. The profile shows around 170,000 clones, approximately 86% of them singletons. V is TRBV7-8 and J is TRBJ2-3; 11 bases are a match to TRBD2. The sample taken for sequencing was peripheral blood. The sequence came from a man over 45 with active or convalescent COVID-19. The CDR3 protein is CASSSRTSGHTDTQYF. The CDR3, as DNA: TGTGCCAGCAGCTCACGGACTAGCGGGCACACAGATACGCAGTATTTT.